This TCR beta chain was identified in a study of OX40 agonist ivuxolimab in advanced cancers. Study at large: At 0.01 to 10 mg/kg, ivuxolimab was administered intravenously to patients every 2 weeks. Past anti-PD-1, anti-PD-L1 or anti-CTLA-4 therapy was accepted, and around 40% had received some.

Sequencing was performed with immunoSEQ multiplex PCR; in TCRdb, only in-frame clones are kept and a portion is missing. The table includes some 50,000 clones, about 81% detected once. Germline-derived CDR1 and CDR2 are LNHDA and SQIVND (reference sequence). V gave up 4 bases and J gave up 0 bases, with 16 bases separating them. The CDR3 runs to 17 residues. Sample: CD4+ or CD8+ T cells sorted from blood, taken in a trial of the OX40 agonist ivuxolimab. This sequence originates from an adult with an advanced solid tumor such as melanoma, head and neck, liver or kidney cancer. The genes are TRBV19 and TRBJ1-5; D may be TRBD1 (6 bases). In nucleotides, the CDR3 is TGTGCCAGTAGTAAGATCCGGGACACCTATAGCAATCAGCCCCAGCATTTT. Protein: CASSKIRDTYSNQPQHF. Supplemented by reference TRBV19 and TRBJ1-5, the full variable domain reads DGGITQSPKYLFRKEGQNVTLSCEQNLNHDAMYWYRQDPGQGLRLIYYSQIVNDFQKGDIAEGYSVSREKKESFPLTVTSAQKNPTAFYLCASSKIRDTYSNQPQHFGDGTRLSIL.